This T cell receptor beta chain was captured in a study of beta chain features in type 1 diabetes. The study, taken as a whole, reports: Within each of all four CD4+ subsets, Type 1 diabetes patients had TCRB CDR3s that were moderately but significantly shorter. The VDJ junctions of type 1 diabetes patients carried fewer insertions and more deletions.

Sequencing targeted expressed TCRB transcripts, as all isolated RNA had been reverse transcribed. The data were produced by immunoSEQ multiplex PCR, yet TCRdb's version contains in-frame clones alone and is incomplete. The sample includes 350,000 to 450,000 clones, roughly an eighth of them seen just once. Germline V gives CDR1 LNHDA, CDR2 SQIVND (reference sequence). The CDR3 spans 14 residues. V was cut by 4 bases and J by 0 bases, with 7 bases left in between. This clone was found a few times. Its antigen remains unidentified. This TCR was sampled from a woman between 18 and 29 years old with type 1 diabetes. This chain links TRBV19 with TRBJ2-1; TRBD2 is a possible D gene (5 bases). Sequenced sample: naive CD4+ T cells from blood. CDR3 nucleotides: TGTGCCAGTAGTAACGGGAACTCCTACAATGAGCAGTTCTTC. Translation gives CASSNGNSYNEQFF.